Sequencing of this T cell receptor beta chain was carried out in a study of shared clonotypes between healthy human individuals. V shed 5 bases and J 6 bases; nucleotides not matched to a gene: 6. Germline CDR1 MNHNS, CDR2 SASEGT. The CDR3 consists of 15 residues. Comments on this clone: Its antigen is still unknown.

General study findings and limits: Inspection by rarefaction showed sorted-subset sequencing to be incomplete despite large depth.

This table comes from immunoSEQ multiplex PCR, and its TCRdb copy is limited to in-frame clones, with some not included. The sample records millions of clones, 80% to 95% being singletons. The sequenced sample consisted of naive CD4+ T cells from PBMCs. Subset denoted: CD45RA+ positively selected. The genes are TRBV6-1 and TRBJ2-7, with TRBD2 matching 14 bases. This clonotype was sampled from a man aged 18 to 30 in good health. Some clones in this sample may be carry-over from other donors' samples. CDR3 protein: CASSIETSGRGEQYF. CDR3 in DNA: TGTGCCAGCAGTATCGAGACTAGCGGGAGGGGCGAGCAGTACTTC.